This TCR beta chain was sequenced during a study of blood T cell repertoires in COVID-19. Whole-study context: The analysed material was cDNA or gDNA that came from T cells, B-cell-depleted T cells, or PBMCs.

Germline V gene lookup returns CDR1 GTSNPN and CDR2 SVGIG (reference sequence). The CDR3 totals 12 residues. The ends lost 3 bases at V and 7 bases at J; junction bases unmatched: 6. Assay: immunoSEQ multiplex PCR; the TCRdb copy retains only in-frame clones and omits some. The profile shows 150,000 to 200,000 clones, 80% to 95% of them singletons. The clonotype was recovered from a man under 40 with COVID-19, enrolled during active disease. The sequenced sample consisted of peripheral blood. The chain is built from TRBV30 and TRBJ2-7; 7 bases agree with TRBD1. The CDR3 loop is CAWRRGPGEQYF. Here the CDR3 DNA reads TGTGCCTGGAGAAGGGGGCCGGGGGAGCAGTACTTC.